What follows describes a single T cell receptor beta chain. The sample belongs to a study of control samples from healthy donors and cancer patients. V was pared by 4 bases and J by 3 bases, with 16 bases of the junction left unmatched. The CDR3 totals 19 residues. Per the germline V gene, CDR1 is SEHNR and CDR2 is FQNEAQ (reference sequence). Sequencing was performed with immunoSEQ multiplex PCR; in TCRdb, only in-frame clones are kept and a portion is missing. The sample has fewer than 50,000 clones, just over 90% seen once. The receptor comes from a man under 40 with colorectal cancer. The source material was PBMCs. The chain combines TRBV7-9 with TRBJ1-4; 8 nucleotides line up with TRBD1. The CDR3 spells CASSSVQPGQGRPNEKLFF. The CDR3 bases are TGTGCCAGCAGCTCCGTACAACCAGGACAGGGTAGGCCTAATGAAAAACTGTTTTTT.